Listed here are 17 T cell receptor beta chains from one sample, sequenced in a study of technical replicates of blood from a handful of donors. The assay was immunoSEQ multiplex PCR, and TCRdb's table has in-frame clones only and misses some. The sample carries about 44,000 clones, roughly 96% recorded once. The sequenced sample consisted of T cells isolated from PBMCs. Source of these receptors: a human donor in good health.

The chain is built from TRBV4-1 and TRBJ1-2; D is unclear. Trimming took off 1 base at V and 4 bases at J, with 13 bases between the two ends. Germline V CDR1 and CDR2: MGHRA, YSYEKL. The CDR3 is 15 amino acids. CDR3 residues: CASSQAVGEIYGYTF. Here the CDR3 DNA reads TGCGCCAGCAGCCAAGCGGTCGGGGAGATCTATGGCTACACCTTC.

This sequence joins TRBV9 and TRBJ2-1; TRBD2 matches 9 bases. The CDR3 spans 17 residues. Germline trimming cut 3 bases from V and 8 bases from J; bases unmatched to any gene: 15. CDR1 SGDLS and CDR2 YYNGEE come from the germline V gene. The CDR3 region has the DNA TGTGCCAGCAGCGCCCGGAGGAGGGGACTAGCACCCCATGAGCAGTTCTTC. This encodes CASSARRRGLAPHEQFF.

J is TRBJ1-1 and V is TRBV5-5; D is unresolved. From germline, CDR1 is SGHKS and CDR2 YYEKEE (reference sequence). The V gene lost 6 bases and the J gene lost 0 bases, with 9 bases spanning the gap. The CDR3 is made up of 13 amino acids. The CDR3 region has the DNA TGTGCCAGCAAGGAGTTCTTGAACACTGAAGCTTTCTTT. Translating it yields CASKEFLNTEAFF.

The chain recombines TRBV5-4 with TRBJ2-7, with a possible D match to TRBD2 (6 bases). CDR1 SGHNT and CDR2 YYREEE come from the germline V gene (reference sequence). The V gene lost 0 bases and the J gene lost 1 base, with 11 bases spanning the gap. The CDR3 has 15 amino acids. CDR3 DNA: TGTGCCAGCAGCTTGGAGCTAGCGAGTTCCTACGAGCAGTACTTC. Translated: CASSLELASSYEQYF. Drawing the rest from reference TRBV5-4 and TRBJ2-7, the complete variable domain is ETGVTQSPTHLIKTRGQQVTLRCSSQSGHNTVSWYQQALGQGPQFIFQYYREEENGRGNFPPRFSGLQFPNYSSELNVNALELDDSALYLCASSLELASSYEQYFGPGTRLTVT.

V is TRBV5-1 and J is TRBJ1-2; no clear D. V lost 3 bases and J lost 5, with 8 bases in between. Germline CDR1 reads SGHRS; CDR2 reads YFSETQ. This CDR3 has 12 amino acids. This CDR3 reads CASSYHRYGYTF. The CDR3 bases are TGCGCCAGCAGCTACCATAGATATGGCTACACCTTC.

V usage is TRBV5-6 and J usage is TRBJ2-2; 10 positions agree with TRBD1. The germline V gene encodes CDR1 SGHDT and CDR2 YYEEEE. With V trimmed by 6 bases and J by 1 base, 9 bases remained unmatched. The CDR3 has 17 residues. The CDR3 here is CASTYLGQGGNTGELFF. The CDR3, as DNA: TGTGCCAGCACCTACCTCGGACAGGGGGGGAACACCGGGGAGCTGTTTTTT.

The chain has TRBV5-4 and TRBJ2-1, with D perhaps TRBD2 (5 bases). V lost 1 base and J 2 bases, leaving 10 bases between the germline ends. Germline-derived CDR1 and CDR2 are SGHNT and YYREEE (reference sequence). The CDR3 length is 15 residues. CDR3 residues: CASSLLSGPYNEQFF. The CDR3 DNA is TGTGCCAGCAGCTTGTTGAGCGGCCCCTACAATGAGCAGTTCTTC.

V and J are TRBV6-1 and TRBJ1-5; D might be TRBD1 (5 bases). This CDR3 is built from 15 residues. Germline V gene sequence: CDR1 MNHNS, CDR2 SASEGT. V lost 2 bases and J 5 bases, leaving 13 bases between the germline ends. CDR3 sequence: CASSEKGITHQPQHF. CDR3 sequence (DNA): TGTGCCAGCAGTGAAAAGGGGATTACTCATCAGCCCCAGCATTTT.

V gene TRBV4-1 combines with J gene TRBJ2-7; TRBD2 might be the D (6 bases). CDR1 MGHRA and CDR2 YSYEKL come from the germline V gene. The CDR3 totals 15 residues. Trimming cost V 6 bases and J 0 bases, with 15 bases left between them. The CDR3 coding sequence is TGCGCCAGCAGTGGCGGGACTCACAGCTCCTACGAGCAGTACTTC. Translation gives CASSGGTHSSYEQYF.

This chain links TRBV7-2 with TRBJ2-7, with D possibly matching TRBD2 (6 bases). The V end was cut by 2 bases, the J end by 0 bases, with 14 bases between. This CDR3 region has 16 residues. CDR1 SGHTA and CDR2 FQGNSA come from the germline V gene. The CDR3 loop is CASSLTGTPYSYEQYF. The CDR3 region has the DNA TGTGCCAGCAGCTTAACTGGGACTCCCTACTCCTACGAGCAGTACTTC.

J is TRBJ2-7 and V is TRBV4-1; 8 positions agree with TRBD2. The V and J ends lost 2 bases and 3 bases, in that order; junction bases with no gene match: 9. The germline V gene encodes CDR1 MGHRA and CDR2 YSYEKL. The CDR3 is made up of 16 amino acids. The CDR3 sequence: CASSQYVAGRGYEQYF. CDR3 DNA: TGCGCCAGCAGCCAATACGTAGCGGGAAGGGGCTACGAGCAGTACTTC.

The chain links TRBV6-6 to TRBJ1-1, with a weak D call TRBD1 (5 bases). Trimming took 8 bases from V and 3 from J, leaving 13 bases between them. CDR3 length equals 13 residues. CDR1 MNHNY and CDR2 SVGAGI come from the germline V gene (reference sequence). The CDR3 nucleotides read TGTGCCAGCGGGATAGACAGAGACACTGAAGCTTTCTTT. It encodes CASGIDRDTEAFF.

The chain recombines TRBV14 with TRBJ1-2, with 12 positions matching TRBD1. This CDR3 has 15 residues. From germline, CDR1 is SGHDN and CDR2 FVKESK. Germline trimming cut 5 bases from V and 8 bases from J; bases unmatched to any gene: 9. The CDR3 region has the DNA TGTGCCAGCAGCGGCCGGGACAGGGGGCTTTGGGGCTACACCTTC. Its translation: CASSGRDRGLWGYTF.

The chain carries TRBV6-5 and TRBJ2-6, with D unresolved. The CDR3 spans 15 residues. Germline V gives CDR1 MNHEY, CDR2 SVGAGI. Trimming left V 6 bases short and J 1 base short, with 10 bases between. The CDR3 nucleotides are TGTGCCAGCAGCCCGACACCGTCTGGGGCCAACGTCCTGACTTTC. This codes for CASSPTPSGANVLTF.

V gene TRBV30 combines with J gene TRBJ1-4; a possible D gene is TRBD1 (6 bases). The CDR3 is made up of 13 amino acids. Germline CDR1 and CDR2: GTSNPN and SVGIG (reference sequence). V lost 4 bases to trimming and J lost 8 bases, with 14 bases between them. The CDR3 sequence is CAWNAGVEEKLFF. Here the CDR3 DNA reads TGTGCCTGGAATGCAGGGGTTGAGGAAAAACTGTTTTTT.

This clone appeared a few times. The chain links TRBV18 to TRBJ1-1; D is unresolved. This CDR3 spans 15 amino acids. Deletions cut 3 bases from V and 2 bases from J, with 13 bases between. The germline V gene has CDR1 KGHSH and CDR2 LQKENI. The chain's CDR3 is CASSPDQASNTEAFF. The DNA for the CDR3 is TGTGCCAGCTCACCCGATCAGGCTTCTAACACTGAAGCTTTCTTT. The complete variable domain, with remaining parts taken from reference TRBV18 and TRBJ1-1, reads NAGVMQNPRHLVRRRGQEARLRCSPMKGHSHVYWYRQLPEEGLKFMVYLQKENIIDESGMPKERFSAEFPKEGPSILRIQQVVRGDSAAYFCASSPDQASNTEAFFGQGTRLTVV.

The genes are TRBV7-6 and TRBJ2-7; possible D gene TRBD2, 6 bases. CDR1 and CDR2 (germline): SGHVS, FNYEAQ. The CDR3 covers 15 residues. The V gene lost 3 bases and the J gene lost 5 bases, with 17 bases spanning the gap. The CDR3 nucleotides are TGTGCCAGCAGCTTCCGAAGGCGGGAAGGGGACGAGCAGTACTTC. Translating gives CASSFRRREGDEQYF.